What follows are 29 T cell receptor beta chains derived from one specimen sequenced in a study of cytomegalovirus exposure and HLA in healthy donors. Repertoires were generated with immunoSEQ multiplex PCR, while TCRdb's copy carries only in-frame clones and drops some. The sample shows some 100,000 clones, 88% of them seen only once. Sequenced sample: PBMCs. The receptors were gathered from a young man in good health and CMV-seronegative.

The genes are TRBV11-2 and TRBJ1-1; no clear D gene. CDR1 and CDR2 from the germline V gene are SGHAT and FQNNGV. With 1 base removed from V and 7 bases from J, the gap between germline ends came to 16 bases. The CDR3 has 15 residues. DNA for the CDR3: TGTGCCAGCAGCTTAGGATGGGGAAGGGAGGGTGAAGCTTTCTTT. As protein: CASSLGWGREGEAFF.

V and J are TRBV10-1 and TRBJ2-7, with a possible D match to TRBD2 (7 bases). V lost 2 bases and J lost 8, with 10 bases in between. CDR1 is WNHNN, CDR2 SYGVQD, per germline (reference sequence). CDR3 size: 12 residues. CDR3 in amino acids: CASSERGAKQYF. DNA of the CDR3: TGCGCCAGCAGTGAGCGGGGGGCGAAGCAGTACTTC.

J is TRBJ1-5 and V is TRBV15, with 9 bases that match TRBD1. Per the germline V gene, CDR1 is LNHNV and CDR2 is YYDKDF (reference sequence). V shed 0 bases, J shed 2 bases, and the junction held 11 bases outside the gene matches. The CDR3 has 19 amino acids. CDR3 region: CATSRDRDRDDIGNQPQHF. Written as DNA, the CDR3 is TGTGCCACCAGCAGAGACCGGGACAGGGACGATATTGGCAATCAGCCCCAGCATTTT.

The chain combines TRBV7-9 with TRBJ1-4; 7 nucleotides match TRBD1. V lost 4 bases, J lost 0 bases, and 5 bases stayed unmatched. The CDR3 runs 16 residues. Germline assignment: CDR1 SEHNR and CDR2 FQNEAQ (reference sequence). In DNA, the CDR3 is TGTGCCAGCAGCTATAGGCAGGGGGCAACTAATGAAAAACTGTTTTTT. Translated, it gives CASSYRQGATNEKLFF. The full variable domain, with the rest looked up from reference TRBV7-9 and TRBJ1-4, is DTGVSQNPRHKITKRGQNVTFRCDPISEHNRLYWYRQTLGQGPEFLTYFQNEAQLEKSRLLSDRFSAERPKGSFSTLEIQRTEQGDSAMYLCASSYRQGATNEKLFFGSGTQLSVL.

The J gene is TRBJ2-7, the V gene TRBV6-5; the match to TRBD2 covers 8 bases. The length of the CDR3 is 15 residues. V shed 7 bases and J 5 bases; nucleotides not matched to a gene: 13. Germline V gene lookup returns CDR1 MNHEY and CDR2 SVGAGI. CDR3 protein: CASTKGGGLGHEQYF. The CDR3 nucleotides are TGTGCCAGCACCAAAGGCGGGGGGCTGGGCCACGAGCAGTACTTC.

V gene TRBV7-2 combines with J gene TRBJ1-3, with unresolved D. V shed 3 bases and J shed 2 bases, with 8 bases lying between them. This CDR3 spans 14 amino acids. Germline assignment: CDR1 SGHTA and CDR2 FQGNSA. CDR3 loop: CASSFSSAGNTIYF. The CDR3 DNA follows: TGTGCCAGCAGCTTCTCTTCAGCTGGAAACACCATATATTTT.

This chain uses TRBV7-6 with TRBJ2-7; the D gene is possibly TRBD1 (5 bases). The germline V gene has CDR1 SGHVS and CDR2 FNYEAQ. V gave up 5 bases and J gave up 2 bases, with 16 bases separating them. This CDR3 is built from 15 residues. The CDR3 sequence is CASSDPSTDAYEQYF. CDR3 in DNA: TGTGCCAGCAGCGACCCGTCGACAGATGCCTACGAGCAGTACTTC.

The chain joins TRBV27 to TRBJ2-7; 10 bases are a match to TRBD1. V shed 5 bases and J 3 bases; nucleotides not matched to a gene: 10. Germline V lookup: CDR1 MNHEY, CDR2 SMNVEV (reference sequence). This CDR3 comprises 16 residues. The CDR3, as DNA: TGTGCCAGCAGTCTTACGACTAGGACAGGGGGCTACGAGCAGTACTTC. This sequence encodes CASSLTTRTGGYEQYF.

In nucleotides, the CDR3 is TGTGCCAGCAGCTTCCTCCGGACAGGGGGTGGTGAGCAGTACTTC. It specifies CASSFLRTGGGEQYF. The V and J genes are TRBV11-3 and TRBJ2-7, with 10 bases matching TRBD1. This CDR3 spans 15 amino acids. Germline lookup yields CDR1 SGHNT and CDR2 YENEEA. V was clipped by 3 bases and J by 7 bases; unmatched bases: 9.

This chain links TRBV19 with TRBJ1-5, with D unclear. Germline values: CDR1 LNHDA, CDR2 SQIVND (reference sequence). The CDR3 is 15 residues long. Trimming cost V 5 bases and J 2 bases, with 13 bases left between them. The CDR3 DNA follows: TGTGCCAGTAGTTACGACCCGGGAGGCAATCAGCCCCAGCATTTT. Translated, it gives CASSYDPGGNQPQHF.

V usage is TRBV4-1 and J usage is TRBJ2-7; tentative D call: TRBD1 (5 bases). Germline CDR1 is MGHRA and CDR2 is YSYEKL. Trimming removed 4 bases at V and 0 bases at J, with 19 bases between. CDR3 length equals 17 residues. DNA of the CDR3: TGCGCCAGCAGCCGATATGGCGCCTTGGACAACTCCTACGAGCAGTACTTC. Its protein is CASSRYGALDNSYEQYF.

This chain connects TRBV27 to TRBJ2-1, with 7 positions matching TRBD1. With V trimmed by 6 bases and J by 3 bases, 11 bases remained unmatched. From germline, CDR1 is MNHEY and CDR2 SMNVEV (reference sequence). The CDR3 has 16 residues. The CDR3 spells CASSTTGTELYNEQFF. The CDR3 DNA reads as TGTGCCAGCAGCACGACCGGGACAGAACTCTACAATGAGCAGTTCTTC.

This clone came up once. The chain links TRBV30 to TRBJ1-4; D is unresolved. Germline loops: CDR1 GTSNPN, CDR2 SVGIG (reference sequence). This CDR3 has 13 residues. V lost 5 bases and J 10 bases, leaving 17 bases between the germline ends. The DNA of the CDR3 is TGTGCCTGGGCGGGCCCCCGCGGTGGAAAACTGTTTTTT. This translates into CAWAGPRGGKLFF.

The V gene is TRBV4-3, the J gene TRBJ2-7; tentative D call: TRBD2 (6 bases). Trimming pared 0 bases from V and 5 bases from J, leaving 14 bases between. The germline V gene has CDR1 LGHNA and CDR2 YSLEER. CDR3 length: 15 residues. CDR3 DNA: TGCGCCAGCAGCCAAGATCTCGGGGGTAGAGACGAGCAGTACTTC. It specifies CASSQDLGGRDEQYF.

This chain uses TRBV27 with TRBJ1-4, with D maybe TRBD1 (6 bases). Germline lookup yields CDR1 MNHEY and CDR2 SMNVEV (reference sequence). V shed 6 bases and J shed 4 bases, with 12 bases lying between them. The CDR3 spans 14 residues. The chain's CDR3 is CASRRTDFNEKLFF. As DNA, the CDR3 is TGTGCCAGCAGAAGGACAGACTTTAATGAAAAACTGTTTTTT.

This chain links TRBV19 with TRBJ2-7, with D possibly being TRBD1 (7 bases). The length of the CDR3 is 14 residues. V was cut by 4 bases and J by 12 bases, with 22 bases left in between. From germline, CDR1 is LNHDA and CDR2 SQIVND (reference sequence). CDR3 nucleotide sequence: TGTGCCAGTAGTACCCATATGGCAGGGGGGACGTTGTACTTC. Its protein product is CASSTHMAGGTLYF.

This chain connects TRBV27 to TRBJ2-7; maybe TRBD1 (5 bases). The CDR3 has 14 amino acids. V was trimmed by 6 bases and J by 7 bases, leaving 19 bases between them. In germline, CDR1 is MNHEY, CDR2 SMNVEV (reference sequence). The CDR3 DNA reads TGTGCCAGCAGCGACACCCAGGGCGCTCAAGAGCAGTACTTC. Residues: CASSDTQGAQEQYF.

V and J are TRBV5-1 and TRBJ1-6; D gene unclear. V dropped 3 bases and J dropped 5 bases, with 9 bases sitting between them. CDR1 SGHRS and CDR2 YFSETQ come from the germline V gene. CDR3 length: 14 residues. The CDR3 region has the DNA TGCGCCAGCAGCTCGAGGACTGATAATTCACCCCTCCACTTT. Protein sequence: CASSSRTDNSPLHF.

The V gene is TRBV25-1, the J gene TRBJ2-5, with TRBD2 matching 8 bases. TRBJ2-7 matches the DNA end more closely, so the J call is doubtful. The CDR3 is 16 residues long. The germline V gene encodes CDR1 MGHDK and CDR2 SYGVNS. In DNA form, the CDR3 reads TGTGCCAGCAGTGGGACTAGCTATCTAGTCTCCTACGAGCAGTACTTC. Residues: CASSGTSYLVSYEQYF.

The chain carries TRBV10-1 and TRBJ2-7, with D possibly matching TRBD1 (5 bases). Germline CDR1 and CDR2: WNHNN and SYGVQD (reference sequence). V was cut by 11 bases and J by 5 bases, with 13 bases left in between. This CDR3 has 11 residues. Written as DNA, the CDR3 is TGCGCCTCTAGTCAGGGTAACGAGCAGTACTTC. Its protein product is CASSQGNEQYF.

CDR3 DNA sequence: TGTGCCAGCAGCGTAGAGGCAGGCCCTAATTCACCCCTCCACTTT. This translates into CASSVEAGPNSPLHF. The gene calls are TRBV9 and TRBJ1-6; no definite D call. The CDR3 spans 15 residues. Trimming left V 0 bases short and J 6 bases short, with 10 bases between. Per germline, CDR1 SGDLS and CDR2 YYNGEE.

CDR3 in amino acids: CASSISGQELSGANVLTF. The DNA for the CDR3 is TGTGCCAGTAGTATCTCTGGACAGGAACTCTCTGGGGCCAACGTCCTGACTTTC. This sequence joins TRBV19 and TRBJ2-6, with TRBD1 identical over 7 bases. Germline CDR1 reads LNHDA; CDR2 reads SQIVND (reference sequence). V dropped 3 bases and J dropped 0; count of bases not matched to a gene: 8. CDR3 length equals 18 residues.

The chain carries TRBV27 and TRBJ1-5; the D gene is possibly TRBD1 (5 bases). From germline, CDR1 is MNHEY and CDR2 SMNVEV (reference sequence). This CDR3 has 14 amino acids. Trimming removed 7 bases from V and 7 bases from J, with 17 bases in between. CDR3 loop: CASNPTVARQPQHF. CDR3 in DNA: TGTGCCAGCAATCCGACAGTCGCGAGGCAGCCCCAGCATTTT.

The CDR3 here is CASSLRGSSYNEQFF. CDR3 DNA: TGTGCCAGCTCACTGCGGGGTAGCTCCTACAATGAGCAGTTCTTC. The chain carries TRBV18 and TRBJ2-1, with D possibly matching TRBD2 (6 bases). V lost 4 bases to trimming and J lost 0 bases, with 10 bases between them. Germline V lookup: CDR1 KGHSH, CDR2 LQKENI. The CDR3 has 15 amino acids.

The chain couples TRBV6-6 to TRBJ2-7; D gene unclear. Looked up from germline, CDR1 is MNHNY and CDR2 is SVGAGI (reference sequence). The ends were cut back, 5 bases at V and 3 bases at J, with 8 bases in the middle. The CDR3 spans 12 residues. The CDR3 region is CASSKRVYEQYF. CDR3 DNA sequence: TGTGCCAGCAGTAAACGCGTCTACGAGCAGTACTTC.

This clone was seen only a few times. The chain couples TRBV21-1 to TRBJ1-1; the D call in the table, TRBD1, was not verified against the DNA. TRBV21-1 is given as a pseudogene. The CDR3 is made up of 14 amino acids. This CDR3 reads CASSLLQGGTEAFF. CDR3 in DNA: TGTGCCAGCAGCTTACTTCAGGGGGGCACTGAAGCTTTCTTT.

The V call is TRBV19, the J call TRBJ2-6, with 7 bases matching TRBD1. CDR1 and CDR2 from the germline V gene are LNHDA and SQIVND (reference sequence). This CDR3 spans 17 amino acids. With 8 bases clipped from V and 1 base from J, the junction kept 11 bases outside the gene matches. The CDR3 is CASCRQGLVSGANVLTF. The DNA of the CDR3 is TGTGCCAGTTGTAGACAGGGTTTAGTTTCTGGGGCCAACGTCCTGACTTTC.

This chain links TRBV10-3 with TRBJ1-1, with 12 bases fitting TRBD1. This CDR3 is 14 amino acids long. With V trimmed by 8 bases and J by 7 bases, 8 bases remained unmatched. From germline, CDR1 is ENHRY and CDR2 SYGVKD. The CDR3 DNA is TGTGCCATCGCCGGGACAGGGGGCTCAGGTGAAGCTTTCTTT. It is translated as CAIAGTGGSGEAFF.

This rearrangement joins TRBV11-2 to TRBJ2-7; D unclear. The V gene's germline CDR1 is SGHAT and CDR2 FQNNGV. The CDR3 covers 14 residues. Trimming took 1 base from V and 6 from J, leaving 13 bases between them. CDR3 coding DNA: TGTGCCAGCAGCTTAGCCGGTAACAGTCTCGAGCAGTACTTC. It yields the protein CASSLAGNSLEQYF. Drawing the rest from reference TRBV11-2 and TRBJ2-7, the complete variable domain is EAGVAQSPRYKIIEKRQSVAFWCNPISGHATLYWYQQILGQGPKLLIQFQNNGVVDDSQLPKDRFSAERLKGVDSTLKIQPAKLEDSAVYLCASSLAGNSLEQYFGPGTRLTVT.